A single T cell receptor (beta chain) is shown here with its context. Its target is unknown. A J-beta primer mix and a sample-barcoded 5' primer were used in a second PCR of about 6 to 12 cycles. TCRdb called the 5' RACE reads again in MiXCR, with one record for every CDR3 protein. The sample consists of roughly 700,000 distinct CDR3 sequences, more than 20% of them appearing once. This record comes from a study of blood T cells in healthy people across ages. Study-level findings and limits: Fewer expanded clones and more diversity marked long-lived versus aged donors. The unsorted PBMCs prevented any conclusive comparison of naive versus antigen-experienced cells.

The CDR3 covers 16 residues. The germline CDR1 and CDR2 sequences are SGHTA and FQGNSA. Germline trimming cut 0 bases from V and 5 bases from J; bases unmatched to any gene: 4. The sample was also reused in another study, on T cells of mothers and their children.

The sample was blood. This rearrangement joins TRBV7-2 to TRBJ2-5, with 12 bases identical to TRBD1. The clonotype originates from a boy younger than 18 in good health. The CDR3 sequence is CASSLAGTGGYETQYF. CDR3 DNA: TGTGCCAGCAGCTTAGCCGGGACAGGGGGCTATGAGACCCAGTACTTC.